The 23 T cell receptor beta chains presented below share a single source sample, sequenced in a study of T cells in Graves' hyperthyroidism and ophthalmopathy. The CDR3 regions of TCR beta were amplified from RNA transcripts. The primer set for the first-round RT-PCR of the TCR CDR3 was HTBI. TCRdb re-analysed the multiplex PCR reads in MiXCR, keeping a single row per CDR3 protein. The table records around 690,000 distinct CDR3 sequences, roughly 17% of them present only once. Sequenced material: blood. The receptor source for this set is a man over 45 with Graves' hyperthyroidism.

This chain joins TRBV7-9 and TRBJ2-7, with D perhaps matching TRBD1 (6 bases). With 2 bases removed from V and 4 bases from J, the gap between germline ends came to 9 bases. The germline V gene has CDR1 SEHNR and CDR2 FQNEAQ (reference sequence). This CDR3 contains 13 residues. DNA for the CDR3: TGTGCCAGCAGCTTACCTACAGGGTACGAGCAGTACTTC. Translation gives CASSLPTGYEQYF.

This clonotype was counted a few times. Possible read error: a much larger clone is one base away. The chain is built from TRBV27 and TRBJ1-1, with a weak D call TRBD1 (6 bases). V was cut by 4 bases and J by 6 bases, with 15 bases left in between. CDR1 is MNHEY, CDR2 SMNVEV, per germline (reference sequence). The CDR3 is 14 residues long. This CDR3 reads CASSSSSQGPEAFF. In DNA, the CDR3 is TGTGCCAGCAGTTCATCATCACAGGGCCCTGAAGCTTTCTTT.

There are many counts of this clonotype. The genes are TRBV27 and TRBJ2-5; no firm D call. The V and J ends lost 4 bases and 0 bases respectively, with 3 bases between them. The CDR3 is made up of 12 amino acids. CDR1 and CDR2 (germline): MNHEY, SMNVEV (reference sequence). The CDR3 loop reads CASSCHQETQYF. In DNA form, the CDR3 reads TGTGCCAGCAGTTGCCACCAAGAGACCCAGTACTTC.

The rearrangement joins TRBV19 to TRBJ1-3; D is unresolved. CDR3 length: 16 residues. Germline assignment: CDR1 LNHDA and CDR2 SQIVND (reference sequence). The germline V and J ends were trimmed by 3 bases and 1 base, with 13 bases remaining between them. The DNA for the CDR3 is TGTGCCAGTAGTATGGTGGGTGCTCGTTCTGGAAACACCATATATTTT. It translates to CASSMVGARSGNTIYF.

The chain links TRBV7-2 to TRBJ2-5, with D perhaps given as TRBD1 or TRBD2 (5 bases each). Trimming cost V 11 bases and J 2 bases, with 18 bases left between them. In germline, CDR1 is SGHTA, CDR2 FQGNSA. This CDR3 comprises 14 residues. In DNA, the CDR3 is TGTGCCTTGAAACCGGGACGCCTACAAGAGACCCAGTACTTC. Translation: CALKPGRLQETQYF.

J is TRBJ1-2 and V is TRBV6-1; TRBD1 matches 7 bases. Trimming removed 11 bases from V and 4 bases from J; junction bases left unmatched: 10. This CDR3 has 13 residues. Per the germline V gene, CDR1 is MNHNS and CDR2 is SASEGT. The chain's CDR3 is CAGGKKGAYGYTF. The CDR3 DNA reads TGTGCCGGTGGGAAGAAGGGGGCCTATGGCTACACCTTC.

This clonotype was seen a handful of times. This chain joins TRBV24-1 and TRBJ2-1; D is undetermined. This CDR3 comprises 16 residues. V was cut by 1 base and J by 5 bases, with 14 bases left in between. Germline V gene data show CDR1 as KGHDR and CDR2 as SFDVKD. The CDR3 sequence is CATSDFGPFPHNEQFF. The CDR3 bases are TGTGCCACCAGTGATTTCGGTCCTTTTCCTCACAATGAGCAGTTCTTC.

This sequence joins TRBV28 and TRBJ1-6; 7 bases align to TRBD1. The V and J ends lost 7 bases and 10 bases, in that order; junction bases with no gene match: 22. CDR3 length: 18 residues. Per the germline V gene, CDR1 is MDHEN and CDR2 is SYDVKM. This chain's CDR3 is CASKNHWGGGPPGSPLHF. For the CDR3, the DNA is TGTGCCAGCAAAAACCATTGGGGAGGGGGCCCTCCGGGCTCACCCCTCCACTTT.

The table lists this clonotype with a few counts. This chain connects TRBV3-1 to TRBJ1-1, with D possibly TRBD1 on 6 matching bases. CDR1 is LGHDT and CDR2 is YNNKEL in the germline V gene (reference sequence). This CDR3 spans 11 amino acids. Trimming removed 3 bases from V and 8 bases from J, with 7 bases in between. As DNA, the CDR3 is TGTGCCAGCAGCCATACAGGGGAAGCTTTCTTT. Amino acids: CASSHTGEAFF.

This clonotype was seen ten or more times. This chain joins TRBV7-8 and TRBJ1-2; TRBD1 aligns across 11 bases. V lost 5 bases and J lost 7; bases outside the gene matches: 9. Germline V gene sequence: CDR1 SGHVS, CDR2 FQNEAQ. The CDR3 has 15 amino acids. The CDR3: CASSTMDRGLGGYTF. CDR3 in DNA: TGTGCCAGCAGCACAATGGACAGGGGGCTCGGTGGCTACACCTTC.

This clonotype appeared a few times. The J gene is TRBJ2-1, the V gene TRBV11-3, with 7 bases fitting TRBD1. The germline V gene has CDR1 SGHNT and CDR2 YENEEA. The V gene end was trimmed by 5 bases and the J gene end by 2 bases; junction bases not matched to a gene: 12. The CDR3 loop spans 17 amino acids. The CDR3 reads CASSRDAVTGPYNEQFF. The CDR3 DNA reads TGTGCCAGCAGCCGCGATGCAGTGACAGGGCCCTACAATGAGCAGTTCTTC.

This clonotype was detected ten times or more. The gene calls are TRBV6-1 and TRBJ2-7, with TRBD1 matching 7 bases. The CDR3 length is 14 residues. V lost 5 bases, J lost 3 bases, and 7 bases stayed unmatched. In germline, CDR1 is MNHNS, CDR2 SASEGT. Here the CDR3 DNA reads TGTGCCAGCAGTTTCCGGGACAGAGTCTACGAGCAGTACTTC. Protein: CASSFRDRVYEQYF.

This clonotype was seen repeatedly, ten times or more. V is TRBV28 and J is TRBJ1-5; D remains ambiguous. The CDR3 runs 13 residues. Germline assignment: CDR1 MDHEN and CDR2 SYDVKM. The V gene lost 6 bases and the J gene lost 2 bases, with 8 bases spanning the gap. The CDR3: CASRGFRNQPQHF. The CDR3 DNA is TGTGCCAGCAGGGGGTTTCGCAATCAGCCCCAGCATTTT. Variable domain in full (rest from reference TRBV28 and TRBJ1-5): DVKVTQSSRYLVKRTGEKVFLECVQDMDHENMFWYRQDPGLGLRLIYFSYDVKMKEKGDIPEGYSVSREKKERFSLILESASTNQTSMYLCASRGFRNQPQHFGDGTRLSIL.

This clonotype has just one count. The CDR3 loop reads CASSLRTSGSSEQFF. Written as DNA, the CDR3 is TGTGCCAGCAGCTTGAGGACTAGCGGGAGTAGTGAGCAGTTCTTC. The chain has TRBV5-4 and TRBJ2-1, with TRBD2 identical over 13 bases. Germline V lookup: CDR1 SGHNT, CDR2 YYREEE (reference sequence). V lost 1 base to trimming and J lost 9 bases; unmatched junction nucleotides: 4. This CDR3 is 15 amino acids long.

This clonotype was detected only a few times. This chain links TRBV28 with TRBJ2-7; 8 positions agree with TRBD2. The V and J ends lost 2 bases and 3 bases, in that order; junction bases with no gene match: 9. Germline CDR1 reads MDHEN; CDR2 reads SYDVKM. This CDR3 spans 16 amino acids. The CDR3 nucleotides read TGTGCCAGCAGTTTAGATCGGGAGGGGCTCCGCTACGAGCAGTACTTC. It specifies CASSLDREGLRYEQYF.

This clonotype was counted at least ten times. This rearrangement joins TRBV11-3 to TRBJ2-1, with 7 bases identical to TRBD1. CDR3 length equals 16 residues. Losses at the gene ends were 2 bases for V and 2 bases for J; bases not matched to a gene: 6. CDR1 and CDR2 from the germline V gene are SGHNT and YENEEA. Here the CDR3 DNA reads TGTGCCAGCAGCTTAAGTGGGCAGGGGGCCTACAATGAGCAGTTCTTC. This encodes CASSLSGQGAYNEQFF.

This clonotype has just a few counts. The gene calls are TRBV13 and TRBJ2-2, with TRBD2 matching over 12 bases. J lost 6 bases, V lost 0 bases, and 2 bases had no gene match. There are 16 residues in the CDR3. Germline V gene data show CDR1 as PRHDT and CDR2 as FYEKMQ (reference sequence). This CDR3 reads CASSLGPSGRAGELFF. The CDR3 nucleotides are TGTGCCAGCAGCTTAGGCCCTAGCGGGAGGGCCGGGGAGCTGTTTTTT.

This clonotype was picked up many times. V is TRBV7-8 and J is TRBJ2-3, with D tentatively TRBD2 (5 bases). Germline V gene lookup returns CDR1 SGHVS and CDR2 FQNEAQ. The CDR3 runs to 17 residues. The V end lost 5 bases, the J end lost 2 bases, and 20 bases lay between the germline ends. CDR3 in amino acids: CASSTPTISGFTDTQYF. DNA for the CDR3: TGTGCCAGCAGCACACCCACTATCAGCGGTTTCACAGATACGCAGTATTTT.

With regard to this clonotype: A single base separates this from a much larger clone, so it may be a read error. In this CDR3 the conserved last residue, phenylalanine or tryptophan, is missing, so a read error is likely. The gene calls are TRBV28 and TRBJ1-4, with D unresolved. The CDR3 has 13 amino acids. Germline V gene lookup returns CDR1 MDHEN and CDR2 SYDVKM. The V end was cut by 6 bases, the J end by 6 bases, with 11 bases between. The DNA for the CDR3 is TGTGCCAGCAGACCCTCTCTAGATGAAAAACTGTTTTCT. Amino acids: CASRPSLDEKLFS.

This clonotype was counted at least ten times. The rearrangement joins TRBV12-3 or TRBV12-4 to TRBJ1-4; D is perhaps TRBD1 (6 bases). CDR3 length equals 15 residues. V was trimmed by 3 bases and J by 10 bases, leaving 18 bases between them. CDR3 sequence (DNA): TGTGCCAGCAGTTTGAGGGGCCAGGGGATTGGAAAACTGTTTTTT. This encodes CASSLRGQGIGKLFF.

This clonotype was recorded a few times. CDR3 sequence reads: CASSLAAGNTGELFF. As DNA, the CDR3 is TGCGCCAGCAGCTTGGCGGCGGGAAACACCGGGGAGCTGTTTTTT. The chain combines TRBV5-1 with TRBJ2-2; possibly TRBD2 for D (6 bases). Trimming pared 0 bases from V and 2 bases from J, leaving 8 bases between. This CDR3 spans 15 amino acids. Germline V gene sequence: CDR1 SGHRS, CDR2 YFSETQ.

CDR3 nucleotide sequence: TGTGCCAGCGGCCAGGGGTACAATGAGCAGTTCTTC. This sequence encodes CASGQGYNEQFF. This chain joins TRBV7-8 and TRBJ2-1, with TRBD1 as a possible D gene (6 bases). In germline, CDR1 is SGHVS, CDR2 FQNEAQ. V was cut by 8 bases and J by 4 bases, with 9 bases left in between. CDR3 size: 12 residues.

This clonotype was seen a few times. The gene calls are TRBV6-6 and TRBJ2-1, with TRBD2 as a possible D gene (5 bases). Germline V lookup: CDR1 MNHNY, CDR2 SVGAGI (reference sequence). V was clipped by 2 bases and J by 9 bases, with 11 bases between them. This CDR3 has 13 amino acids. The chain's CDR3 is CASSYPNGGEQFF. CDR3 in DNA: TGTGCCAGCAGTTACCCTAATGGAGGTGAGCAGTTCTTC.